This TCR beta chain comes out of a study of cytomegalovirus exposure and HLA in healthy donors. Study overall: According to later analysis, the same platform produced the approximately 120 validation and several hundred first-cohort repertoires.

Germline V gene lookup returns CDR1 SGHTS and CDR2 YDEGEE. Germline trimming cut 4 bases from V and 5 bases from J; bases unmatched to any gene: 7. CDR3 size: 16 residues. Study-wide results and caveats: Reports indicated that the classifier achieved high specificity and sensitivity in diagnosing cytomegalovirus status.

Repertoires were generated with immunoSEQ multiplex PCR, while TCRdb's copy carries only in-frame clones and drops some. Here the sample spans fewer than 200,000 clones, less than 85% being singletons. The approximately 120-subject validation cohort, separate from the approximately 660-subject first cohort, included the donors. A word on this clone: Its target is unknown.

Source material: PBMCs. The origin of this receptor is a man aged 18 to 35 in good health and CMV-seropositive. The genes are TRBV5-8 and TRBJ2-3, with 13 bases identical to TRBD2. The CDR3 DNA follows: TGTGCCAGCAGCCTCGGGACTAGCGGGGATATAGATACGCAGTATTTT. Translating gives CASSLGTSGDIDTQYF.